The 25 T cell receptor beta chains reported below all come from one sample, sequenced in a study of radiotherapy plus CTLA-4 blockade in lung cancer. The repertoire was sequenced with immunoSEQ multiplex PCR; TCRdb's copy has only in-frame clones and lacks some. Of roughly 90,000 clones detected, roughly 88% appear once; the ten largest clones hold nearly 5%. The sequenced sample was peripheral blood, obtained from a patient treated with radiotherapy plus ipilimumab. The receptors were gathered from a human donor with non-small cell lung cancer that progressed on radiotherapy plus ipilimumab.

V and J are TRBV6-6 and TRBJ2-1, with 7 bases matching TRBD2. Germline assignment: CDR1 MNHNY and CDR2 SVGAGI (reference sequence). The CDR3 contains 12 residues. J lost 10 bases, V lost 6 bases, and 6 bases had no gene match. CDR3 protein: CASSPTSVEQFF. The CDR3 region has the DNA TGTGCCAGCAGCCCCACTAGCGTAGAGCAGTTCTTC.

The V gene is TRBV5-1, the J gene TRBJ2-3, with D unclear. Trimming shortened V by 0 bases and J by 0 bases, and 2 bases separated the two germline ends. Germline V gene data show CDR1 as SGHRS and CDR2 as YFSETQ. This CDR3 has 13 residues. DNA of the CDR3: TGCGCCAGCAGCTTGGATAGCACAGATACGCAGTATTTT. This sequence encodes CASSLDSTDTQYF.

The V gene is TRBV14, the J gene TRBJ2-2, with a tentative D call TRBD1 (6 bases). This CDR3 is built from 17 residues. Germline CDR1 SGHDN, CDR2 FVKESK. V dropped 2 bases and J dropped 0 bases, with 13 bases sitting between them. The CDR3 sequence: CASSQRVDRSNTGELFF. The CDR3, as DNA: TGTGCCAGCAGCCAACGGGTGGACAGATCGAACACCGGGGAGCTGTTTTTT.

This clone came up a few times. The same CDR3 also results from other DNA sequences found in this sample. The genes are TRBV19 and TRBJ2-3, with D perhaps matching TRBD2 (6 bases). This CDR3 region has 12 residues. The germline V gene has CDR1 LNHDA and CDR2 SQIVND (reference sequence). Trimming stripped 3 bases from V and 5 bases from J, with 6 bases between. CDR3 loop: CASSIGGDTQYF. The CDR3 nucleotides are TGTGCCAGTAGTATCGGGGGAGATACGCAGTATTTT.

This sequence joins TRBV4-2 and TRBJ2-3, with D hard to call. This CDR3 region has 17 residues. The germline CDR1 and CDR2 sequences are LGHNA and YNFKEQ. The V end lost 2 bases, the J end lost 2 bases, and 17 bases lay between the germline ends. CDR3 region: CASSQRSFVGHTDTQYF. The CDR3 DNA reads as TGTGCCAGCAGCCAAAGGAGTTTTGTGGGCCACACAGATACGCAGTATTTT.

CDR3 in amino acids: CSVLPRVADYGYTF. As DNA, the CDR3 is TGCAGCGTTCTTCCGAGGGTCGCGGACTATGGCTACACCTTC. This chain links TRBV29-1 with TRBJ1-2, with D unresolved. The CDR3 totals 14 residues. V was clipped by 5 bases and J by 3 bases, with 16 bases between them. CDR1 is SQVTM, CDR2 ANQGSEA, per germline.

The chain links TRBV5-1 to TRBJ2-5, with a possible D match to TRBD1 (6 bases). Germline V gene lookup returns CDR1 SGHRS and CDR2 YFSETQ. Deletions cut 4 bases from V and 5 bases from J, with 18 bases between. The CDR3 sequence is 15 residues long. The CDR3 DNA sequence: TGCGCCAGCAGCCCCCGTCCAGGGGAATGGGAGACCCAGTACTTC. It yields the protein CASSPRPGEWETQYF.

The chain combines TRBV7-8 with TRBJ1-1; TRBD1 aligns across 7 bases. The V gene end was trimmed by 5 bases and the J gene end by 2 bases; junction bases not matched to a gene: 5. CDR1 is SGHVS and CDR2 is FQNEAQ in the germline V gene. The CDR3 contains 14 residues. CDR3: CASSQDRLNTEAFF. The CDR3 DNA reads TGTGCCAGCAGCCAGGACAGGCTTAACACTGAAGCTTTCTTT. The variable domain in full, with the rest retrieved from reference TRBV7-8 and TRBJ1-1, is GAGVSQSPRYKVAKRGQDVALRCDPISGHVSLFWYQQALGQGPEFLTYFQNEAQLDKSGLPSDRFFAERPEGSVSTLKIQRTQQEDSAVYLCASSQDRLNTEAFFGQGTRLTVV.

The CDR3 sequence: CASSFVSLIGRGEQFF. The CDR3 nucleotides are TGTGCCAGCAGCTTCGTGAGTCTGATCGGGAGGGGGGAGCAGTTCTTC. This rearrangement joins TRBV7-9 to TRBJ2-1, with 8 bases matching TRBD2. Germline assignment: CDR1 SEHNR and CDR2 FQNEAQ (reference sequence). There are 16 residues in the CDR3. The V and J ends lost 3 bases and 10 bases, in that order; junction bases with no gene match: 14.

The chain recombines TRBV7-9 with TRBJ1-2; TRBD1 might be the D (5 bases). V was cut by 2 bases and J by 5 bases, with 9 bases left in between. The V gene's germline CDR1 is SEHNR and CDR2 FQNEAQ (reference sequence). This CDR3 has 13 amino acids. The CDR3 DNA sequence: TGTGCCAGCAGCTTACCAGGGAGGTATGGCTACACCTTC. Its translation: CASSLPGRYGYTF.

The rearrangement joins TRBV12-5 to TRBJ2-2; the match to TRBD1 covers 11 bases. J was trimmed by 6 bases and V by 5 bases; bases with no gene match: 5. Germline V gives CDR1 LGHNT, CDR2 FRNRAP. This CDR3 has 15 amino acids. DNA of the CDR3: TGTGCTAGTGGTCTCGGACAGGGGGCTGCCGGGGAGCTGTTTTTT. Its protein is CASGLGQGAAGELFF.

The chain recombines TRBV6-4 with TRBJ2-1; 7 bases match TRBD2. Germline CDR1 is MRHNA and CDR2 is SNTAGT. The J segment lost 7 bases and the V segment lost 4 bases, leaving 4 bases of the junction unmatched. The CDR3 extends over 13 amino acids. CDR3 sequence reads: CASSATSVNEQFF. Here the CDR3 DNA reads TGTGCCAGCAGTGCCACTAGCGTAAATGAGCAGTTCTTC.

By sample share, this clone is medium-sized (0.01 to 0.1%). The chain employs TRBV29-1 and TRBJ1-2, with D unresolved. The V gene's germline CDR1 is SQVTM and CDR2 ANQGSEA. The CDR3 sequence is 13 residues long. Trimming left V 4 bases short and J 4 bases short, with 13 bases between. In DNA, the CDR3 is TGCAGCGTTGTGTCGTCAGCCTCCTATGGCTACACCTTC. This sequence encodes CSVVSSASYGYTF.

J is TRBJ2-2 and V is TRBV9; D perhaps matches TRBD1 (5 bases). The CDR3 spans 18 residues. From germline, CDR1 is SGDLS and CDR2 YYNGEE. Trimming left V 1 base short and J 2 bases short, with 18 bases between. For the CDR3, the DNA is TGTGCCAGCAGCGTACCTCAGGGAAAGGGGCTAAACACCGGGGAGCTGTTTTTT. Its protein product is CASSVPQGKGLNTGELFF.

This chain's CDR3 is CASSLAATLGDTQYF. The CDR3 DNA is TGCGCCAGCAGCTTGGCGGCTACCCTGGGAGATACGCAGTATTTT. V gene TRBV5-1 combines with J gene TRBJ2-3, with D unclear. CDR1 SGHRS and CDR2 YFSETQ come from the germline V gene. The ends were cut back, 0 bases at V and 5 bases at J, with 13 bases in the middle. The CDR3 covers 15 residues.

The V gene is TRBV30, the J gene TRBJ1-5, with a tentative D call TRBD1 (6 bases). This CDR3 contains 13 residues. The germline V and J ends were trimmed by 1 base and 6 bases, with 10 bases remaining between them. CDR1 is GTSNPN and CDR2 is SVGIG in the germline V gene (reference sequence). The CDR3 nucleotides read TGTGCCTGGAGTGCAGGGGTGACTCAGCCCCAGCATTTT. It encodes CAWSAGVTQPQHF.

V gene TRBV2 combines with J gene TRBJ2-3; maybe TRBD2 (6 bases). The CDR3 is 13 residues long. Germline V gene data show CDR1 as SNHLY and CDR2 as FYNNEI. Trimming took off 6 bases at V and 3 bases at J, with 10 bases between the two ends. The DNA of the CDR3 is TGTGCCAGCAGGGGGGGATATACAGATACGCAGTATTTT. The encoded protein is CASRGGYTDTQYF.

The J gene is TRBJ1-1, the V gene TRBV7-8; D may be TRBD1 (5 bases). The CDR3 has 15 amino acids. From germline, CDR1 is SGHVS and CDR2 FQNEAQ. Trimming left V 3 bases short and J 1 base short, with 12 bases between. The CDR3 nucleotides are TGTGCCAGCAGCTTTAGTTGGGGGGGGAACACTGAAGCTTTCTTT. Translated, it gives CASSFSWGGNTEAFF.

The V and J genes are TRBV6-1 and TRBJ2-7; D ambiguous. V dropped 6 bases and J dropped 0 bases, with 3 bases sitting between them. Germline V gene lookup returns CDR1 MNHNS and CDR2 SASEGT. The CDR3 is 11 amino acids. Written as DNA, the CDR3 is TGTGCCAGCAGGTACTCCTACGAGCAGTACTTC. It codes for CASRYSYEQYF.

This chain links TRBV6-1 with TRBJ2-7, with D tentatively TRBD1 (8 bases). Per germline, CDR1 MNHNS and CDR2 SASEGT. The CDR3 is 17 amino acids. V was pared by 4 bases and J by 2 bases, with 21 bases between. CDR3 DNA: TGTGCCAGCAGTGTCACCGGGGGAGGGACAGGAGCCTACGAGCAGTACTTC. As protein: CASSVTGGGTGAYEQYF.

This clone was found a few times. This chain links TRBV6-6 with TRBJ2-5; D ambiguous. The CDR3 consists of 14 residues. Germline values: CDR1 MNHNY, CDR2 SVGAGI (reference sequence). V was shortened by 1 base and J by 1 base, with 7 bases between the two germline ends. The CDR3 bases are TGTGCCAGCAGTTACTTCCCGACCCAAGAGACCCAGTACTTC. Its protein is CASSYFPTQETQYF.

In this sample, this clone turned up once. The genes are TRBV4-1 and TRBJ1-2; D remains unclear. CDR1 MGHRA and CDR2 YSYEKL come from the germline V gene. The CDR3 is made up of 13 amino acids. V was cut by 0 bases and J by 7 bases, with 9 bases left in between. The CDR3, as DNA: TGCGCCAGCAGCCAAGAGGTCCCAGTTGGCTACACCTTC. It is translated as CASSQEVPVGYTF.

This chain joins TRBV6-8 and TRBJ2-5; D is ambiguous. The CDR3 has 17 residues. Trimming pared 0 bases from V and 1 base from J, leaving 15 bases between. Germline values: CDR1 MNHGY, CDR2 SAAAGT. CDR3 nucleotide sequence: TGTGCCAGCAGTTACTCAATGACAAGCTGCCCCCAAGAGACCCAGTACTTC. Translated: CASSYSMTSCPQETQYF.

This clone was recorded once. The chain combines TRBV6-5 with TRBJ1-1; D possibly corresponds to TRBD1 (6 bases). V gave up 0 bases and J gave up 12 bases, with 14 bases separating them. The V gene's germline CDR1 is MNHEY and CDR2 SVGAGI. This CDR3 has 13 residues. The CDR3 DNA reads TGTGCCAGCAGTTACTCGACCGGGGGCCGAACTTTCTTT. It is translated as CASSYSTGGRTFF.

J is TRBJ1-2 and V is TRBV29-1, with D maybe TRBD1 (5 bases). CDR1 SQVTM and CDR2 ANQGSEA come from the germline V gene. The germline V and J ends were trimmed by 1 base and 3 bases, with 6 bases remaining between them. The CDR3 runs to 12 residues. CDR3 bases: TGCAGCGTTGAAGCAGGGTACTATGGCTACACCTTC. It codes for CSVEAGYYGYTF.